The 7 T cell receptor beta chains listed next were all sequenced from one sample in a study of blood T cell repertoires in COVID-19. The data were produced by immunoSEQ multiplex PCR, yet TCRdb's version contains in-frame clones alone and is incomplete. The data show 200,000 to 250,000 clones, around 80% seen once. The material sequenced was peripheral blood. Every receptor here comes from a woman in her seventies with acute or convalescent COVID-19.

This chain joins TRBV6-4 and TRBJ1-1; TRBD1 might be the D (5 bases). V was cut by 0 bases and J by 3 bases, with 14 bases left in between. Per the germline V gene, CDR1 is MRHNA and CDR2 is SNTAGT. This CDR3 contains 16 residues. This CDR3 reads CASSDSLRQQDTEAFF. CDR3 nucleotides: TGTGCCAGCAGTGACTCCCTTCGACAGCAGGACACTGAAGCTTTCTTT.

This sequence joins TRBV23-1 and TRBJ2-1; 8 nucleotides align to TRBD2. TRBV23-1 is placed among ORFs of uncertain function. Unmatched junction bases numbered 17, after V lost 1 base and J lost 0 bases. CDR3 size: 21 residues. The CDR3 DNA reads as TGCGCCAGCAGTCAATTCCAGGGTCTAGCGGGCAAAAGGAGCTCCTACAATGAGCAGTTCTTC. Amino acids: CASSQFQGLAGKRSSYNEQFF.

The chain carries TRBV3-1 (or the pseudogene TRBV3-2) and TRBJ2-1, with 12 bases lining up with TRBD2. This CDR3 is built from 17 residues. CDR1 and CDR2 (germline): LGHDT, YNNKEL (reference sequence). V lost 5 bases and J lost 5; bases outside the gene matches: 10. CDR3 DNA sequence: TGTGCCAGCAGCTCCCGAACCCGGACTAGCGGGGACAATGAGCAGTTCTTC. Amino acid sequence: CASSSRTRTSGDNEQFF.

The chain recombines TRBV7-2 with TRBJ2-2; D gene ambiguous. Trimming shortened V by 1 base and J by 5 bases, and 5 bases separated the two germline ends. This CDR3 contains 13 residues. Germline V lookup: CDR1 SGHTA, CDR2 FQGNSA. CDR3 DNA: TGTGCCAGCAGCTTAGGTCCTACCGGGGAGCTGTTTTTT. It translates to CASSLGPTGELFF.

The sample holds a few counts of this clone. The J gene is TRBJ1-1, the V gene TRBV18, with D possibly TRBD1 on 6 matching bases. From germline, CDR1 is KGHSH and CDR2 LQKENI. This CDR3 has 14 amino acids. V was cut by 3 bases and J by 4 bases, with 12 bases left in between. CDR3 bases: TGTGCCAGCTCACCCGTCGGACAGCCCACTGAAGCTTTCTTT. It specifies CASSPVGQPTEAFF.

This rearrangement joins TRBV19 to TRBJ1-1, with D maybe TRBD1 (6 bases). The CDR3 sequence is 15 residues long. V was trimmed by 5 bases and J by 5 bases, leaving 18 bases between them. The germline CDR1 and CDR2 sequences are LNHDA and SQIVND (reference sequence). CDR3 bases: TGTGCCAGTAGTCCATGGGGGGGCGAGTTAACTGAAGCTTTCTTT. Protein sequence: CASSPWGGELTEAFF.

The J gene is TRBJ2-1, the V gene TRBV27, with 10 bases fitting TRBD2. CDR3 length equals 18 residues. CDR1 and CDR2 from the germline V gene are MNHEY and SMNVEV (reference sequence). The ends lost 2 bases at V and 3 bases at J; junction bases unmatched: 10. In nucleotides, the CDR3 is TGTGCCAGCAGTTTAAGTTTGGCTAGCGGGAGTTTCTACAATGAGCAGTTCTTC. It translates to CASSLSLASGSFYNEQFF.